This T cell receptor (beta chain) was identified in a study of CXCR3-negative and CXCR3-positive naive CD8 T cells. A word on this clonotype: Its target is unknown.

The study made its TRB cDNA libraries by 5' RACE, adding UMI labels. Using the 5' RACE reads, TCRdb records one entry per CDR3 protein without DNA. Reported are about 63,000 distinct CDR3 sequences; the ten largest clones contain 4.8%. In germline, CDR1 is SEHNR, CDR2 FQNEAQ (reference sequence). The CDR3 extends over 16 amino acids. General study findings and limits: CXCR3-negative naive cells had less hydrophobic TRB CDR3s than did CXCR3-positive naive cells.

Source material: naive CXCR3+ CD8+ T cells from blood. The subset is: CD45RO-CCR7+CD27+CD95- naive CD8+ T cells expressing CXCR3 (TNR3+). The chain is built from TRBV7-9 and TRBJ2-7; with no DNA, the TCRdb D assignment of TRBD1 cannot be verified. The sequence was collected from a human donor in good health. Some clones in this sample may be carry-over from other donors' samples. The CDR3 is CASSSTRVGHTYEQYF.